The TCR beta chain under discussion was sequenced for a study of cytomegalovirus exposure and HLA in healthy donors. The study ran its PCR with 60 Vbeta and 13 Jbeta primers. TCRdb's table, derived via immunoSEQ multiplex PCR, lists solely in-frame clones and lacks some. The sample lists fewer than 140,000 clones; 60% to 75% were seen once. The CDR3 loop spans 18 amino acids. With 0 bases clipped from V and 6 bases from J, the junction kept 10 bases outside the gene matches. The germline gives CDR1 SGDLS, CDR2 YYNGEE. Sequenced: PBMCs. The chain combines TRBV9 with TRBJ2-2; 11 bases are a match to TRBD2. The sequence came from a male donor in good health and CMV-seropositive. In nucleotides, the CDR3 is TGTGCCAGCAGCGTAGCACCTAATCCGGGACTAGCGGCCGGGGAGCTGTTTTTT. Translating gives CASSVAPNPGLAAGELFF.